This T cell receptor beta chain comes out of a study of regulatory T cells in long-lasting Graves disease. After removal of 4 bases from V and 3 bases from J, the junction contained 12 bases not matched to a gene. This CDR3 has 17 amino acids. Arm-PCR with iRepertoire HTBI primers amplified the CDR3 regions for these TCR beta libraries. One entry per CDR3 protein, called by TCRdb with MiXCR from the multiplex PCR reads. The data show about half a million distinct CDR3 sequences, roughly 22% seen once. Noted time point: persistent/refractory GD, antithyroid drugs over 5 years with positive TRAb. PBMC-extracted RNA yielded the TCR library. Ten or more counts support this clonotype.

Here the sequenced sample was peripheral blood mononuclear cells (PBMCs), taken when the disease was refractory, from a patient treated with antithyroid drugs. This chain uses TRBV12-3 or TRBV12-4 with TRBJ1-1; 9 bases agree with TRBD1. This receptor was obtained from a female donor with Graves disease. The CDR3 loop is CASSSSTGGAVDTEAFF. CDR3 coding DNA: TGTGCCAGCAGTTCATCTACAGGGGGCGCGGTTGACACTGAAGCTTTCTTT.